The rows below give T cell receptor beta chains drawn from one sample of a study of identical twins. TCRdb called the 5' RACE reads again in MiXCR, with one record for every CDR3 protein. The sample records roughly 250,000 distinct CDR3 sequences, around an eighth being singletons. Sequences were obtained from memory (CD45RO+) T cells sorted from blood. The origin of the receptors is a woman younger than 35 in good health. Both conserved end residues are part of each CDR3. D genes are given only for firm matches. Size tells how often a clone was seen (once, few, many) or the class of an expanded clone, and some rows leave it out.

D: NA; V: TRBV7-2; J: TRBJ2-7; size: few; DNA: TGTGCCAGCAGCCCCGACAGGCACGAGCAGTACTTC; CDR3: CASSPDRHEQYF
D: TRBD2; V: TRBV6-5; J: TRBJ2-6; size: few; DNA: TGTGCCAGCAGTTACCAGGCTAGCGGGAGCTCTGGGGCCAACGTCCTGACTTTC; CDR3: CASSYQASGSSGANVLTF
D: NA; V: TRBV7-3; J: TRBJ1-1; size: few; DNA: TGTGCCAGCAGCTTAACATCCGGGGCGGGGACTGAAGCTTTCTTT; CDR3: CASSLTSGAGTEAFF
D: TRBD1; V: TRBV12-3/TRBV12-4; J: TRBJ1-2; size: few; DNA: TGTGCCAGCAGTCGGGACAGGGCCTACACCTTC; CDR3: CASSRDRAYTF
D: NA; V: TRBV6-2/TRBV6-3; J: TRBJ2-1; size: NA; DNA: TGTGCCAGCAGCTACATTAGCGGAACATGGGACAATGAGCAGTTCTTC; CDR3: CASSYISGTWDNEQFF
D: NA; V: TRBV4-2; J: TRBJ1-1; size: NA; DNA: TGTGCCAGCAGTCTACACTTTCGGGGTGACACTGAAGCTTTCTTT; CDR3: CASSLHFRGDTEAFF
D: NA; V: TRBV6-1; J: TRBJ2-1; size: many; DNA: TGTGCCAGCAGTGAAAAGGGGTTGGGGGGCGCCTACAATGAGCAGTTCTTC; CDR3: CASSEKGLGGAYNEQFF
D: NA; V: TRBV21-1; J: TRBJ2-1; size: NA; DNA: TGTGCCAGCAGCGCAGGACTAGCGGGCTATGAGCAGTTCTTC; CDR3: CASSAGLAGYEQFF
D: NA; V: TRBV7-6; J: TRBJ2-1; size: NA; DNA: TGTGCCAGCAGCTCGGCAGGGGGGACGAGATTCAATGAGCAGTTCTTC; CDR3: CASSSAGGTRFNEQFF
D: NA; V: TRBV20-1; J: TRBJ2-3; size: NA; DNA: TGCAGTGCTAGAGGTCAGCGGAGCACAGATACGCAGTATTTT; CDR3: CSARGQRSTDTQYF
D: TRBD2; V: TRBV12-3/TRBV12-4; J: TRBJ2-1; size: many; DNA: TGTGCCAGCAGTTTACTAGCGGGAGAGCGCGGGAATGAGCAGTTCTTC; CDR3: CASSLLAGERGNEQFF
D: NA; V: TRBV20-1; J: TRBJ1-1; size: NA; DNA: TGCAGTGCCCCCGGTCATACAGGGAAGAACCCCGAGGCTTTCTTT; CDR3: CSAPGHTGKNPEAFF
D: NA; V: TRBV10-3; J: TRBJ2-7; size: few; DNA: TGTGCCATCAGTGAGCGTAGGGACCACTACGAGCAGTACTTC; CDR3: CAISERRDHYEQYF
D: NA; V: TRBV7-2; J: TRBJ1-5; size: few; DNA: TGTGCCAGCAGCTTTGGGGGGGACCAGCCCCAGCATTTT; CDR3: CASSFGGDQPQHF
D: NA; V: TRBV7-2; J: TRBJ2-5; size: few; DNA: TGTGCCAGCAGCTTATTTGGGGTAGCCGTACAAGAGACCCAGTACTTC; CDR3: CASSLFGVAVQETQYF
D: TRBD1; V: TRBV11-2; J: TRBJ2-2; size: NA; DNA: TGTGCCAGCGGCGGACAGGGAAGTAAGAGGGCCGGGGAGCTGTTTTTT; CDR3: CASGGQGSKRAGELFF
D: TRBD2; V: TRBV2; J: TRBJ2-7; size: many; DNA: TGTGCCAGCAGTGACCGACTAGCTGGTCGGGTCGAGCAGTACTTC; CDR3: CASSDRLAGRVEQYF
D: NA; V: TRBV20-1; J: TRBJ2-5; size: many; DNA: TGCAGTGCTAGATACTCCCAAGAGACCCAGTACTTC; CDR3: CSARYSQETQYF
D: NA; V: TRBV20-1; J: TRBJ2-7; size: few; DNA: TGCAGTGCTAGCGGACTGGGAGACTACGAGCAGTACTTC; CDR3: CSASGLGDYEQYF
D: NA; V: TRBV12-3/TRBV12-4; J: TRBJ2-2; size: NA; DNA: TGTGCCAGCAGCCGAGGGGGGGATACCGGGGAGCTGTTTTTT; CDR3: CASSRGGDTGELFF
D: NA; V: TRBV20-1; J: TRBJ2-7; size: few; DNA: TGCAGTGCTCGAACCCCGGGTAACTACGAGCAGTACTTC; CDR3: CSARTPGNYEQYF
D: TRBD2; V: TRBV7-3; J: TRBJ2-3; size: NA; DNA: TGTGCCAGCGGTAGCGGGGGGGGCACAGATACGCAGTATTTT; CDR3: CASGSGGGTDTQYF
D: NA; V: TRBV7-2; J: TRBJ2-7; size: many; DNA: TGTGCCAGCAGCTTTATACCGGCAGGGGGGGAGCAGTACTTC; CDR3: CASSFIPAGGEQYF
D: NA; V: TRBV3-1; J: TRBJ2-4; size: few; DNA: TGTGCCAGCAGCCCCATACTTACGAGGGGAAACATTCAGTACTTC; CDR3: CASSPILTRGNIQYF
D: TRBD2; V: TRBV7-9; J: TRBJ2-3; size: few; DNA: TGTGCCAGCGGGACTAGCGGGGGGCCCACAGATACGCAGTATTTT; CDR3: CASGTSGGPTDTQYF
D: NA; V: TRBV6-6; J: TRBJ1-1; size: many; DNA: TGTGCCAGCAGCGACGATCCTGAAGCTTTCTTT; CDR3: CASSDDPEAFF
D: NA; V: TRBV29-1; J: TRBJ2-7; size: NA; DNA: TGCAGCGTTGAAGGGGTGGGGGACTACGAGCAGTACTTC; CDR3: CSVEGVGDYEQYF
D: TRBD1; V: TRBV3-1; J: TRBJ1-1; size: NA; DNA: TGTGCCGCTCCGGTGGACAGGGTATGTACTGAAGCTTTCTTT; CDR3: CAAPVDRVCTEAFF
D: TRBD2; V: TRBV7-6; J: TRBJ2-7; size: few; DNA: TGTGCCAGCAGCCAGGGACTAGTCACCGAGCAGTACTTC; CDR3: CASSQGLVTEQYF
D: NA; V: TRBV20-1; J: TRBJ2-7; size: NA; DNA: TGCAGTGCTGAAGAGGCCGGGGGACCAAGCTCCTACGAGCAGTACTTC; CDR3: CSAEEAGGPSSYEQYF
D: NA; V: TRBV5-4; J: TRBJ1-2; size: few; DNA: TGTGCCAGCAGCTTGAATGACTATGGCTACACCTTC; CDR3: CASSLNDYGYTF
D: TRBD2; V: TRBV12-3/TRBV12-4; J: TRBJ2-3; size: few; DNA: TGTGCCAGCAGTCAAGGGACTAGCGGGATAGCACAGATACCGCAGTATTTT; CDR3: CASSQGTSGIAQIPQYF
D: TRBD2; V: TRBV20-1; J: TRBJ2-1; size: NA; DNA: TGCAGTGCCCGTAGCGGGAGCGGGTCCTACAATGAGCAGTTCTTC; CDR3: CSARSGSGSYNEQFF
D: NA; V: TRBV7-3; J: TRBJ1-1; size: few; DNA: TGTGCCAGCAGCCCGTTAGGGAACACTGAAGCTTTCTTT; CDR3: CASSPLGNTEAFF
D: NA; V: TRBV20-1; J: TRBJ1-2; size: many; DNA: TGCAGTGCTAGAGATCTTGTCTCCTATGGCTACACCTTC; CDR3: CSARDLVSYGYTF
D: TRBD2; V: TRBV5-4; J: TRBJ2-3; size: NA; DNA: TGTGCCAGCAGCGTGGGACTAGCGGGGTCAAACACAGATACGCAGTATTTT; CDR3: CASSVGLAGSNTDTQYF
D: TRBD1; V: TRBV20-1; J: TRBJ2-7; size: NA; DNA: TGCAGTGCTTGGACAGGGAGCTCCTACGAGCAGTACTTC; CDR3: CSAWTGSSYEQYF